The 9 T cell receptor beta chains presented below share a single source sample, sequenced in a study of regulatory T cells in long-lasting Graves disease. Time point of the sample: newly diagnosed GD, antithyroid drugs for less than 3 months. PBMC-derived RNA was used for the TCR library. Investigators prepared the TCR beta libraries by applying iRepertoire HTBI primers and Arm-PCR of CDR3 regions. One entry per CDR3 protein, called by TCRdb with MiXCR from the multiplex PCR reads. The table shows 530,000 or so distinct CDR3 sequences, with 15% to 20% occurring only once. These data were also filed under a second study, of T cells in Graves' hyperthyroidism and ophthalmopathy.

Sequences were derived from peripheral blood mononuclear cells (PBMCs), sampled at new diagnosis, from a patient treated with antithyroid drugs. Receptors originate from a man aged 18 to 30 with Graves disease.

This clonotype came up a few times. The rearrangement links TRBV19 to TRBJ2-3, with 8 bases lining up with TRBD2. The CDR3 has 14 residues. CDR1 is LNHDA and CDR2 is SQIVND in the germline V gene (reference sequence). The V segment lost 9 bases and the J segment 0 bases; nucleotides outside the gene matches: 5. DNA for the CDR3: TGTGCCAGCGGACTAGCAGCTAGCACAGATACGCAGTATTTT. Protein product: CASGLAASTDTQYF. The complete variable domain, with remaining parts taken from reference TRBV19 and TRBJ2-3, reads DGGITQSPKYLFRKEGQNVTLSCEQNLNHDAMYWYRQDPGQGLRLIYYSQIVNDFQKGDIAEGYSVSREKKESFPLTVTSAQKNPTAFYLCASGLAASTDTQYFGPGTRLTVL.

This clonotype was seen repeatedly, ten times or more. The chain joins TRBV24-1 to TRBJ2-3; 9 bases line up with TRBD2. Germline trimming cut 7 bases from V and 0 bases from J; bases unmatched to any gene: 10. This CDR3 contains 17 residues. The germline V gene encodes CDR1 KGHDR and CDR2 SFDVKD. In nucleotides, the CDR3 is TGTGCCACCAGCTCGGGACTAGCTGACGCTAGCACAGATACGCAGTATTTT. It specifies CATSSGLADASTDTQYF.

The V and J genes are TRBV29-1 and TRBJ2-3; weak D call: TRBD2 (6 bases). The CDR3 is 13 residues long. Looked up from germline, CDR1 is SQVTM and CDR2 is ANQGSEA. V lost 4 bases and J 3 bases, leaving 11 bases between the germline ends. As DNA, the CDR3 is TGCAGCGTTGGGAGGGATGTAACAGATACGCAGTATTTT. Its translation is CSVGRDVTDTQYF.

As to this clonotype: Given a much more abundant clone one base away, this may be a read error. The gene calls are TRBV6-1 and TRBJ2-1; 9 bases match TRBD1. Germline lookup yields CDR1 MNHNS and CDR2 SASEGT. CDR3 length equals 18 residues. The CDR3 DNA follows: TGTGCCAGCAGTATGGGACAGGGTCTGACCGCCTCCTACAATGAGCGGTTCTTC. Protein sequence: CASSMGQGLTASYNERFF.

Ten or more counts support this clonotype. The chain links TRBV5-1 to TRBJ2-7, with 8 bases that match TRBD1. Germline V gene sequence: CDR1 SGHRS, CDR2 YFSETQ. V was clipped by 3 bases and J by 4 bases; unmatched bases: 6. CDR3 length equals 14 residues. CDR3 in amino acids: CASSSRDRSYEQYF. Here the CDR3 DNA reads TGCGCCAGCAGCTCCCGGGACAGGAGTTACGAGCAGTACTTC.

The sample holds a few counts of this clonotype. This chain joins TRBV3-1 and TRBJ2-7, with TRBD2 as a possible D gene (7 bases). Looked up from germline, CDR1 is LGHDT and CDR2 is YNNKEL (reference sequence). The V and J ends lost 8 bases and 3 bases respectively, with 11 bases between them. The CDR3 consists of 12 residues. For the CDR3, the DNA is TGTGCCAGCGGGAGGGGGAGCTACGAGCAGTACTTC. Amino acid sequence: CASGRGSYEQYF.

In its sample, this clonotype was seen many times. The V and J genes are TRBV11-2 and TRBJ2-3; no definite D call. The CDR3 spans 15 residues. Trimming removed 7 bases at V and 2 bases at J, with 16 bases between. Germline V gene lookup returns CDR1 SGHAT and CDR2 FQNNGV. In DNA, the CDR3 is TGTGCCAGCATCCCGTTGGGCATTCCCACAGATACGCAGTATTTT. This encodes CASIPLGIPTDTQYF.

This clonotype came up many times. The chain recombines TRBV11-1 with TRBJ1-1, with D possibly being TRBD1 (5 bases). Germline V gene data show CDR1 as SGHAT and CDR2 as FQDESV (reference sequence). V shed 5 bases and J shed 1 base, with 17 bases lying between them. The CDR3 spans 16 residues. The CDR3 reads CASSPPGVTGNTEAFF. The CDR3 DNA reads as TGTGCCAGCAGCCCCCCGGGGGTAACAGGGAACACTGAAGCTTTCTTT.

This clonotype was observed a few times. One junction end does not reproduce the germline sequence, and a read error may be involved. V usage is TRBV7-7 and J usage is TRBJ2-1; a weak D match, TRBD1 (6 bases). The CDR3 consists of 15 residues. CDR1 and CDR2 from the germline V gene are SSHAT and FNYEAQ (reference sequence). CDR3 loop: CASSLGQGISDEQFF. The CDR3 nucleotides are TGTGCTAGCAGCTTAGGTCAGGGGATTAGCGATGAGCAGTTCTTC.